This TCR beta chain was sequenced in a study of radiation and T cells in renal cell carcinoma. Clones were sequenced by immunoSEQ multiplex PCR, and TCRdb holds only the in-frame ones, with some missing. Of about 130,000 clones listed, approximately 82% are singletons. Documented time point: baseline pretreatment blood. This sample's treatment: 15 Gy SBRT to primary tumor, nephrectomy 4 weeks later. This renal cell carcinoma was of the clear cell type. Study observations and caveats: Pretreatment tumor biopsies were lacking, so baseline clonotypes are unknown.

For this clone: Its cognate antigen is unknown.

Germline V gene data show CDR1 as LNHDA and CDR2 as SQIVND (reference sequence). V lost 4 bases to trimming and J lost 0 bases, with 9 bases between them. This CDR3 contains 14 residues. This chain uses TRBV19 with TRBJ1-2, with TRBD1 as a possible D gene (6 bases). Sequencing used blood, obtained from a patient whose treatment included radiotherapy and nephrectomy. The receptor comes from a woman in her sixties with renal cell carcinoma. CDR3 in DNA: TGTGCCAGTAGTACTCGGACAGCTAACTATGGCTACACCTTC. Protein sequence: CASSTRTANYGYTF.